These 6 T cell receptor beta chains share one sample of origin, sequenced in a study of long-term antiretroviral therapy in people with HIV. The immunoSEQ assay was v3.0, run at survey level. Data came from immunoSEQ multiplex PCR; TCRdb stores just in-frame clones and leaves some out. Of approximately 35,000 clones in the sample, 85% to 95% were seen once. Specimen: unsorted PBMCs, collected around 5.5 years after starting antiretroviral therapy. These receptors came from a woman aged 45-65 years with HIV.

The J gene is TRBJ1-3, the V gene TRBV6-5; D is ambiguous. CDR1 is MNHEY, CDR2 SVGAGI, per germline. V lost 6 bases to trimming and J lost 1 base, with 10 bases between them. The CDR3 has 14 amino acids. This CDR3 reads CASSRGRSGNTIYF. The CDR3 DNA reads TGTGCCAGCAGCCGCGGACGGTCTGGAAACACCATATATTTT.

This rearrangement joins TRBV7-3 to TRBJ2-1; no firm D call. Germline CDR1 reads SGHTA; CDR2 reads FQGTGA. The CDR3 extends over 16 amino acids. The germline V and J ends were trimmed by 5 bases and 1 base, with 15 bases remaining between them. This CDR3 is CASSPPGVRSYNEQFF. The CDR3 nucleotides read TGTGCCAGCAGCCCGCCAGGAGTTCGGTCCTACAATGAGCAGTTCTTC. The variable domain in full, with the rest retrieved from reference TRBV7-3 and TRBJ2-1, is GAGVSQTPSNKVTEKGKYVELRCDPISGHTALYWYRQSLGQGPEFLIYFQGTGAADDSGLPNDRFFAVRPEGSVSTLKIQRTERGDSAVYLCASSPPGVRSYNEQFFGPGTRLTVL.

The chain is built from TRBV7-8 and TRBJ1-1; D remains unclear. V was trimmed by 1 base and J by 3 bases, leaving 6 bases between them. The CDR3 extends over 13 amino acids. From germline, CDR1 is SGHVS and CDR2 FQNEAQ. In DNA, the CDR3 is TGTGCCAGCAGCTTAGATGGGTACACTGAAGCTTTCTTT. This translates into CASSLDGYTEAFF.

In this sample, this clone turned up once. An end of the junction does not agree with germline; a read error may underlie this. This chain joins TRBV5-4 and TRBJ2-7, with 8 bases fitting TRBD1. The CDR3 runs to 15 residues. Looked up from germline, CDR1 is SGHNT and CDR2 is YYREEE (reference sequence). This chain's CDR3 is CASSPLTGAFDPPDF. CDR3 bases: TGTGCCAGCAGCCCACTGACAGGGGCCTTTGACCCACCTGATTTC.

Regarding this clone: A read error may produce the germline difference seen at one junction end. The chain has TRBV9 and TRBJ2-5; D possibly corresponds to TRBD2 (8 bases). This CDR3 region has 17 residues. Looked up from germline, CDR1 is SGDLS and CDR2 is YYNGEE. CDR3 in amino acids: CASGVGGGAGDQETQYF. The CDR3 nucleotides read TGTGCCAGCGGCGTAGGGGGCGGAGCGGGAGACCAAGAGACCCAGTACTTC.

The rearrangement links TRBV14 to TRBJ2-1; D unclear. The CDR3 runs to 18 residues. Per germline, CDR1 SGHDN and CDR2 FVKESK. Trimming removed 0 bases at V and 3 bases at J, with 18 bases between. The CDR3 coding sequence is TGTGCCAGCAGCCAAGATAGTGGAACAGCAATTGTCTACAATGAGCAGTTCTTC. Protein sequence: CASSQDSGTAIVYNEQFF.